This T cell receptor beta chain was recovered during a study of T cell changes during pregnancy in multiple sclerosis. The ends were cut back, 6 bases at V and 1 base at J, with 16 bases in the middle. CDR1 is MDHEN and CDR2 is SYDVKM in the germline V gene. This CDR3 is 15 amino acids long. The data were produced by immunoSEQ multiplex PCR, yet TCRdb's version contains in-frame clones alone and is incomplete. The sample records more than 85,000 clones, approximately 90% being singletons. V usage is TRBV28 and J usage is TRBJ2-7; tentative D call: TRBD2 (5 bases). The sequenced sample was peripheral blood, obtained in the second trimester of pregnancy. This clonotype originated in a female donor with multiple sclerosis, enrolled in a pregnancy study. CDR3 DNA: TGTGCCAGCAGATTTCGGGCCTGGAGGTCCTACGAGCAGTACTTC. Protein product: CASRFRAWRSYEQYF.